One and the same sample provided the 20 T cell receptor beta chains below, sequenced in a study of T cells in women clearing cervical HPV infection. Produced via immunoSEQ multiplex PCR; TCRdb's table is partial and in-frame only. The sample has about 20,000 clones. The sequenced sample consisted of blood buffy coat. The source is a woman aged 18-70 years with a cervical HPV16 infection that either progressed to CIN3+ or cleared (not recorded which).

The CDR3 sequence: CASTFTLKRPQHF. The DNA read from the CDR3 is TGTGCCAGCACCTTTACACTAAAGAGACCC. V gene TRBV2 combines with J gene TRBJ1-5; D is unclear. The CDR3 end falls 3 residues outside the read, so it is completed with the germline J gene. The germline CDR1 and CDR2 sequences are SNHLY and FYNNEI. The CDR3 runs 13 residues.

The covered CDR3 bases are TGTGCCAGCAGTCTTGGCGGGGGGGCCGACTTTAGAGAGACG. It encodes CASSLGGGADFRET. The entire CDR3 protein reads CASSLGGGADFRETQYF. This chain joins TRBV2 and TRBJ2-3; TRBD2 matches 9 bases. Sequencing ends 3 residues short of the CDR3 end; the germline J gene provides the rest. The germline V gene has CDR1 SNHLY and CDR2 FYNNEI. The CDR3 runs to 17 residues.

Comments on this clone: The read ends 3 residues shy of where the CDR3 ends; the end is completed using the germline J gene. The chain joins TRBV6-1 to TRBJ1-5; D not resolved. The germline V gene has CDR1 MNHNS and CDR2 SASEGT. The germline V and J ends were trimmed by 2 bases and 7 bases, with 18 bases remaining between them. This CDR3 is 16 amino acids long. The sequenced CDR3 bases are TGTGCCAGCAGTGAACGGAATGGCGGGGTGAGGCAGCCC. As protein: CASSERNGGVRQP. The whole CDR3 protein reads CASSERNGGVRQPQHF.

About this clone: One end of the junction fails to match germline, which may point to a read error. Read data end 3 residues before the CDR3 end; the end is taken from the germline J gene. The V and J genes are TRBV7-7 and TRBJ1-2, with D possibly matching TRBD1 (5 bases). The germline V gene has CDR1 SSHAT and CDR2 FNYEAQ (reference sequence). CDR3 length: 13 amino acids. The CDR3 region is CASSYTSGWDYTF. CDR3 bases read: TGTGCTAGCAGCTACACCTCAGGGTGGGAC.

Points on this clone: The CDR3 extends 3 residues past the end of the read, so its final part is completed from the germline J gene. The rearrangement uses TRBV2 and TRBJ1-1; tentative D call: TRBD1 (6 bases). CDR3 size: 15 residues. Germline V gene data show CDR1 as SNHLY and CDR2 as FYNNEI. The DNA read from the CDR3 is TGTGCCAGCAGTAGGGACATCCTGAGCTCCTACGAG. Encoded protein: CASSRDILSSYE. The complete CDR3 protein is CASSRDILSSYEAFF.

Worth noting for this clone: The CDR3 end falls 3 residues outside the read, so it is completed with the germline J gene. The chain employs TRBV6-2 or TRBV6-3 and TRBJ2-3; D call uncertain. Germline CDR1 MNHEY, CDR2 SVGEGT. This CDR3 has 12 residues. CDR3: CASTDSNQPQYF. CDR3 bases read: TGTGCCAGCACCGATAGCAATCAGCCG.

Points on this clone: The read ends 3 residues before the CDR3 terminus; that terminus is restored from the germline J gene. The chain has TRBV3-1 (or the pseudogene TRBV3-2) and TRBJ2-5; 12 bases fit TRBD1. Trimming removed 3 bases from V and 5 bases from J; junction bases left unmatched: 4. The CDR3 runs 15 residues. Germline lookup yields CDR1 LGHDT and CDR2 YNNKEL (reference sequence). CDR3 loop: CASSHGTGGGETQYF. The sequenced CDR3 bases are TGTGCCAGCAGCCATGGGACAGGGGGCGGCGAGACC.

A note on this clone: The read ends 3 residues before the CDR3 terminus; that terminus is restored from the germline J gene. V and J are TRBV2 and TRBJ2-7, with D maybe TRBD1 (5 bases). The length of the CDR3 is 12 residues. Germline CDR1 SNHLY, CDR2 FYNNEI. V lost 4 bases and J lost 3, with 7 bases in between. The DNA read from the CDR3 is TGTGCCAGCAGTGGGGGCAGCTACGAG. Its translation is CASSGGSYE. Given in full, the CDR3 is CASSGGSYEQYF.

Note on this clone: The read comes to an end 3 residues before the CDR3 does, leaving the germline J gene to fill in the end. V is TRBV10-3 and J is TRBJ1-6, with D possibly TRBD1 on 6 matching bases. V dropped 2 bases and J dropped 6 bases, with 11 bases sitting between them. Germline V gene lookup returns CDR1 ENHRY and CDR2 SYGVKD. The CDR3 has 15 amino acids. The CDR3 sequence: CAISEEQGSNSPLHF. The CDR3 DNA, read in part, is TGTGCCATCAGTGAGGAACAGGGAAGTAATTCACCC.

Details on this clone: Coverage ceases 3 residues before the CDR3 finishes, and the germline J gene fills in the end. J is TRBJ1-2 and V is TRBV7-9, with 9 positions matching TRBD1. Trimming took 6 bases from V and 6 from J; bases not matched to a gene: 5. Germline loops: CDR1 SEHNR, CDR2 FQNEAQ (reference sequence). The CDR3 is made up of 13 amino acids. The CDR3 DNA, read in part, is TGTGCCAGCAGTTACACAGGGGGCAATGGC. It encodes CASSYTGGNG. The entire CDR3 is CASSYTGGNGYTF.

As regards this clone: Coverage ceases 3 residues before the CDR3 finishes, and the germline J gene fills in the end. This chain joins TRBV7-9 and TRBJ1-2; 10 bases are a match to TRBD1. The V gene's germline CDR1 is SEHNR and CDR2 FQNEAQ (reference sequence). The CDR3 length is 15 residues. The covered CDR3 bases are TGTGCCAGCAGCGGCCCGGGACAGGGGTTCTACGAA. It yields the protein CASSGPGQGFYE. The whole CDR3 sequence reads CASSGPGQGFYEYTF.

Regarding this clone: The sequenced fragment ends 3 residues before the CDR3 boundary, so the rest is inferred from the germline J gene. The chain employs TRBV6-2 or TRBV6-3 and TRBJ1-2; 7 positions match TRBD1. With V trimmed by 6 bases and J by 3 bases, 7 bases remained unmatched. CDR3 length: 14 residues. Germline lookup yields CDR1 MNHEY and CDR2 SVGEGT. The CDR3 is CASSVTGQYYGYTF. The DNA read from the CDR3 is TGTGCCAGCAGCGTTACGGGACAGTACTATGGC.

To note about this clone: The read gets to within 3 residues of the CDR3 end, and the germline J gene fills in the rest. This chain connects TRBV19 to TRBJ2-1; TRBD1 aligns across 10 bases. Germline loops: CDR1 LNHDA, CDR2 SQIVND (reference sequence). CDR3 length equals 15 residues. The J segment lost 6 bases and the V segment lost 2 bases, leaving 4 bases of the junction unmatched. The CDR3 region is CASSIRTGGFNEQFF. The CDR3 bases that were read are TGTGCCAGTAGTATAAGGACAGGGGGGTTCAATGAG.

Comments on this clone: The sequence runs out 3 residues before the end of the CDR3; the remainder is reconstructed from the germline J gene. This sequence joins TRBV19 and TRBJ1-3; D is unclear. This CDR3 spans 15 amino acids. Looked up from germline, CDR1 is LNHDA and CDR2 is SQIVND (reference sequence). Trimming cost V 7 bases and J 0 bases, with 13 bases left between them. The sequenced CDR3 bases are TGTGCCAGTACCCTTGCCGACAACTCTGGAAACACC. This encodes CASTLADNSGNT. The full CDR3 protein reads CASTLADNSGNTIYF.

As for this clone: At one end, the junction sequence differs from germline, possibly due to a read error. The sequence runs out 3 residues before the end of the CDR3; the remainder is reconstructed from the germline J gene. This chain connects TRBV4-2 to TRBJ1-1; 8 nucleotides match TRBD1. The CDR3 has 15 residues. Germline V gene sequence: CDR1 LGHNA, CDR2 YNFKEQ. The CDR3 is CASSRDRPLNTEAFF. The covered CDR3 bases are TGCGCCAGCAGCCGGGACAGGCCCCTGAACACTGAA.

A remark on this clone: The missing CDR3 end, 3 residues past where the read stops, is filled in from the germline J gene. The rearrangement uses TRBV5-1 and TRBJ2-2; 9 nucleotides match TRBD1. V gave up 3 bases and J gave up 5 bases; unmatched junction bases: 5. Per germline, CDR1 SGHRS and CDR2 YFSETQ. CDR3 size: 15 residues. The sequenced CDR3 bases are TGCGCCAGCAGCTCTGGACAGGGGACGACCGGGGAG. It encodes CASSSGQGTTGE. The full CDR3 protein reads CASSSGQGTTGELFF.

CDR3 DNA, as far as it was read: TGCAGTGCTAGTAGAAAGGGGCGAGGTGAGACC. This gives the protein CSASRKGRGET. The whole CDR3 reads CSASRKGRGETQYF. This chain uses TRBV20-1 with TRBJ2-5, with TRBD1 as a possible D gene (5 bases). The read ends 3 residues before the CDR3 terminus; that terminus is restored from the germline J gene. The germline V gene encodes CDR1 DFQATT and CDR2 SNEGSKA (reference sequence). V was cut by 3 bases and J by 5 bases, with 16 bases left in between. The CDR3 is 14 residues long.

Turning to this clone: One end of the junction fails to match germline, which may point to a read error. The read comes to an end 3 residues before the CDR3 does, leaving the germline J gene to fill in the end. The genes are TRBV4-2 and TRBJ1-4, with TRBD1 matching over 10 bases. Germline V gives CDR1 LGHNA, CDR2 YNFKEQ. The CDR3 is made up of 14 amino acids. The CDR3 sequence: CASSWDRGNEKLFF. The DNA read from the CDR3 is TGCGCCAGCAGCTGGGACAGGGGTAATGAAAAA.

Comment on this clone: The read gets to within 3 residues of the CDR3 end, and the germline J gene fills in the rest. The gene calls are TRBV14 and TRBJ1-1, with D possibly being TRBD1 (5 bases). Deletions cut 4 bases from V and 5 bases from J, with 17 bases between. Germline V CDR1 and CDR2: SGHDN, FVKESK. This CDR3 comprises 15 residues. This CDR3 is CASSPLTAGGTEAFF. The covered CDR3 bases are TGTGCCAGCAGCCCTTTGACTGCGGGGGGGACTGAA.

Details on this clone: Coverage ceases 3 residues before the CDR3 finishes, and the germline J gene fills in the end. This chain uses TRBV6-2 or TRBV6-3 with TRBJ1-4; TRBD1 matches 9 bases. The CDR3 loop spans 15 amino acids. The germline V gene encodes CDR1 MNHEY and CDR2 SVGEGT. CDR3 in amino acids: CASSARDRVNSPLFF. CDR3 DNA (partial): TGTGCCAGCAGCGCTCGGGACAGGGTTAATTCACCA.